A single sample gave rise to the 28 T cell receptor beta chains below, sequenced in a study of CD8 T cells in Susac syndrome. Random hexamers were used to reverse transcribe about 0.45 to 1 ug of RNA. In TCRdb, the immunoSEQ multiplex PCR reads were re-called with MiXCR into one record per CDR3 protein. The repertoire includes more than 85,000 distinct CDR3 sequences, 96% of them detected once, and 0.096% sits in the top ten. Material for sequencing was CD4+ T cells from PBMCs. The receptors derive from a human donor in good health.

The chain links TRBV7-2 to TRBJ1-5, with D hard to call. Germline V gene lookup returns CDR1 SGHTA and CDR2 FQGNSA. Trimming left V 2 bases short and J 9 bases short, with 5 bases between. The CDR3 consists of 11 residues. DNA for the CDR3: TGTGCCAGCAGCTTACTTGGGCCCCAGCATTTT. Translation gives CASSLLGPQHF.

The chain carries TRBV4-1 and TRBJ2-3; the match to TRBD1 covers 10 bases. The length of the CDR3 is 16 residues. Germline V gives CDR1 MGHRA, CDR2 YSYEKL. V dropped 1 base and J dropped 0; count of bases not matched to a gene: 1. The CDR3, as DNA: TGCGCCAGCAGCCAAGGGGACAGGGGCAGCACAGATACGCAGTATTTT. Its protein product is CASSQGDRGSTDTQYF.

In its sample, this clonotype was seen once. V and J are TRBV28 and TRBJ2-1; 7 nucleotides align to TRBD2. Trimming removed 5 bases from V and 0 bases from J; junction bases left unmatched: 13. The CDR3 is 18 residues long. Germline V lookup: CDR1 MDHEN, CDR2 SYDVKM. CDR3 amino acids: CASSPHGNGRSSYNEQFF. CDR3 in DNA: TGTGCCAGCAGTCCGCATGGGAACGGGAGGAGCTCCTACAATGAGCAGTTCTTC.

The chain has TRBV11-2 and TRBJ1-5; unclear D gene. This CDR3 is built from 14 residues. Germline CDR1 and CDR2: SGHAT and FQNNGV. Trimming took off 3 bases at V and 0 bases at J, with 6 bases between the two ends. The CDR3 loop reads CASSFADSNQPQHF. The CDR3 DNA is TGTGCCAGCAGCTTCGCAGATAGCAATCAGCCCCAGCATTTT.

The V gene is TRBV5-1, the J gene TRBJ2-1; D not resolved. Germline V gene data show CDR1 as SGHRS and CDR2 as YFSETQ. CDR3 length: 15 residues. The V end was cut by 3 bases, the J end by 8 bases, with 18 bases between. CDR3 nucleotide sequence: TGCGCCAGCAGCTCCGGTGGATCCGGCCCCCATGAGCAGTTCTTC. Amino acids: CASSSGGSGPHEQFF.

This clonotype was seen a few times. This rearrangement joins TRBV20-1 to TRBJ2-5; 12 bases line up with TRBD2. The V segment lost 6 bases and the J segment 6 bases; nucleotides outside the gene matches: 8. CDR1 and CDR2 from the germline V gene are DFQATT and SNEGSKA (reference sequence). The CDR3 is 14 residues long. The CDR3 region has the DNA TGCAGTGCCCCGACTAGCGGGGGTCTCCAGACCCAGTACTTC. As protein: CSAPTSGGLQTQYF.

In regard to this clonotype: Likely a read error: the CDR3 ends without its conserved phenylalanine or tryptophan. V is TRBV20-1 and J is TRBJ2-2; D remains ambiguous. CDR1 DFQATT and CDR2 SNEGSKA come from the germline V gene (reference sequence). The V end lost 0 bases, the J end lost 4 bases, and 12 bases lay between the germline ends. This CDR3 has 15 amino acids. CDR3 in DNA: TGCAGTGCTAGAGAGGCTCTTACGAGCACCGGGGAGCTGTTTTAT. Protein: CSAREALTSTGELFY.

The rearrangement joins TRBV3-1 to TRBJ2-3; D is possibly TRBD2 (6 bases). Trimming took off 1 base at V and 10 bases at J, with 9 bases between the two ends. This CDR3 has 12 amino acids. CDR1 is LGHDT and CDR2 is YNNKEL in the germline V gene (reference sequence). The CDR3, as DNA: TGTGCCAGCAGCCAAGGACTAGACGCGCAGTATTTT. It codes for CASSQGLDAQYF.

This clonotype was recorded once. The chain employs TRBV6-5 and TRBJ2-7, with D maybe TRBD1 (6 bases). V gave up 6 bases and J gave up 0 bases, with 12 bases separating them. The CDR3 runs 14 residues. Germline V gene data show CDR1 as MNHEY and CDR2 as SVGAGI. Here the CDR3 DNA reads TGTGCCAGCAGGGCGGCAGGGGTCTCCTACGAGCAGTACTTC. It codes for CASRAAGVSYEQYF.

The CDR3 nucleotides read TGTGCCTGGAGTGGCAAGAGGAACACTGAAGCTTTCTTT. As protein: CAWSGKRNTEAFF. The chain couples TRBV30 to TRBJ1-1; D remains unclear. The CDR3 totals 13 residues. V was trimmed by 1 base and J by 1 base, leaving 7 bases between them. Looked up from germline, CDR1 is GTSNPN and CDR2 is SVGIG (reference sequence).

This rearrangement joins TRBV6-5 to TRBJ2-7, with D perhaps TRBD2 (5 bases). The CDR3 is made up of 14 amino acids. The V end was cut by 5 bases, the J end by 1 base, with 12 bases between. Per germline, CDR1 MNHEY and CDR2 SVGAGI. CDR3 sequence (DNA): TGTGCCAGCAGTCGCACACGGGGATCCTACGAGCAGTACTTC. It yields the protein CASSRTRGSYEQYF.

This clonotype came up once. CDR3 loop: CASSIGGGTGELFF. DNA for the CDR3: TGTGCCAGTAGTATCGGCGGGGGTACCGGGGAGCTGTTTTTT. This chain joins TRBV19 and TRBJ2-2; TRBD2 matches at 7 bases. Germline CDR1 LNHDA, CDR2 SQIVND (reference sequence). J was trimmed by 5 bases and V by 3 bases; bases with no gene match: 3. CDR3 size: 14 residues.

The V gene is TRBV15, the J gene TRBJ2-7; possible D gene TRBD1, 6 bases. This CDR3 has 15 amino acids. Deletions cut 0 bases from V and 5 bases from J, with 14 bases between. From germline, CDR1 is LNHNV and CDR2 YYDKDF (reference sequence). The DNA of the CDR3 is TGTGCCACCAGCAGAGATTCTGGTAGGGGGAACGAGCAGTACTTC. Translated: CATSRDSGRGNEQYF.

J is TRBJ2-7 and V is TRBV27; 7 nucleotides align to TRBD1. This CDR3 region has 14 residues. Germline CDR1 reads MNHEY; CDR2 reads SMNVEV (reference sequence). V gave up 6 bases and J gave up 4 bases; unmatched junction bases: 9. The CDR3 loop is CASSRDRVRYEQYF. DNA for the CDR3: TGTGCCAGCAGCCGTGACAGGGTAAGGTACGAGCAGTACTTC.

The chain combines TRBV7-9 with TRBJ2-3, with 12 bases matching TRBD2. Losses at the gene ends were 8 bases for V and 3 bases for J; bases not matched to a gene: 3. Per germline, CDR1 SEHNR and CDR2 FQNEAQ (reference sequence). This CDR3 has 14 amino acids. CDR3: CASVLAGGTDTQYF. As DNA, the CDR3 is TGTGCCAGCGTACTAGCGGGAGGTACAGATACGCAGTATTTT.

The chain couples TRBV11-3 to TRBJ2-3, with 9 bases lining up with TRBD1. J was trimmed by 2 bases and V by 5 bases; bases with no gene match: 11. The germline V gene has CDR1 SGHNT and CDR2 YENEEA. The CDR3 runs 17 residues. The CDR3 bases are TGTGCCAGCAGCGTAGGGCCAGGGACAGGGCCCACAGATACGCAGTATTTT. Its translation: CASSVGPGTGPTDTQYF.

The chain couples TRBV4-1 to TRBJ1-2; the match to TRBD1 covers 7 bases. The V gene's germline CDR1 is MGHRA and CDR2 YSYEKL. V shed 2 bases, J shed 4 bases, and the junction held 10 bases outside the gene matches. The CDR3 covers 16 residues. The CDR3 region is CASSQPTGRRGYGYTF. The CDR3 bases are TGCGCCAGCAGCCAACCGACAGGGCGGAGGGGCTATGGCTACACCTTC.

This clonotype was detected once. The rearrangement links TRBV2 to TRBJ1-2; 7 positions agree with TRBD1. V lost 7 bases, J lost 0 bases, and 8 bases stayed unmatched. Looked up from germline, CDR1 is SNHLY and CDR2 is FYNNEI. The CDR3 covers 15 residues. The CDR3 loop reads CASTRTGVSNYGYTF. The CDR3 region has the DNA TGTGCCAGCACCCGAACAGGGGTTTCTAACTATGGCTACACCTTC. The variable domain in full, with the rest retrieved from reference TRBV2 and TRBJ1-2, is EPEVTQTPSHQVTQMGQEVILRCVPISNHLYFYWYRQILGQKVEFLVSFYNNEISEKSEIFDDQFSVERPDGSNFTLKIRSTKLEDSAMYFCASTRTGVSNYGYTFGSGTRLTVV.

V and J are TRBV29-1 and TRBJ2-2; a possible D gene is TRBD1 (8 bases). Germline CDR1 reads SQVTM; CDR2 reads ANQGSEA. The CDR3 consists of 16 residues. V was trimmed by 7 bases and J by 5 bases, leaving 23 bases between them. The CDR3 bases are TGCAGCGCCCGGGGGGCGGGGACAGGATCGACCGGGGAGCTGTTTTTT. Its protein is CSARGAGTGSTGELFF.

This chain uses TRBV25-1 with TRBJ2-1, with D possibly being TRBD2 (5 bases). Deletions cut 8 bases from V and 9 bases from J, with 11 bases between. The V gene's germline CDR1 is MGHDK and CDR2 SYGVNS. The CDR3 is 11 residues long. CDR3 sequence: CASSHRGEQFF. The CDR3 nucleotides read TGTGCCAGCTCACACCGGGGTGAGCAGTTCTTC.

The sample holds a few counts of this clonotype. V and J are TRBV5-1 and TRBJ2-2, with D maybe TRBD2 (6 bases). Per germline, CDR1 SGHRS and CDR2 YFSETQ. Trimming took off 2 bases at V and 4 bases at J, with 12 bases between the two ends. The CDR3 runs to 15 residues. The CDR3 sequence: CASSLLASSTGELFF. The CDR3 DNA reads as TGCGCCAGCAGCTTACTAGCCTCGAGCACCGGGGAGCTGTTTTTT.

The CDR3 nucleotides are TGTGCCAGCAGATTAGCGGGAGGGCTCACCGAGCAGTACTTC. Translation gives CASRLAGGLTEQYF. V is TRBV6-2 or TRBV6-3 and J is TRBJ2-7, with 11 bases lining up with TRBD2. Trimming at V came to 6 bases and at J to 6 bases, leaving 7 bases not matched to a gene. The V gene's germline CDR1 is MNHEY and CDR2 SVGEGT. This CDR3 has 14 amino acids.

J is TRBJ2-7 and V is TRBV6-2 or TRBV6-3; 10 bases align to TRBD2. Germline CDR1 and CDR2: MNHEY and SVGEGT. The junction had 4 bases not matched to a gene; V was cut back by 5 bases and J by 0 bases. The CDR3 length is 15 residues. This CDR3 reads CASSGTSVSSYEQYF. CDR3 nucleotides: TGTGCCAGCAGTGGGACTAGCGTGAGCTCCTACGAGCAGTACTTC.

This chain connects TRBV18 to TRBJ1-1, with D hard to call. The germline V gene has CDR1 KGHSH and CDR2 LQKENI. With 6 bases removed from V and 1 base from J, the gap between germline ends came to 9 bases. The CDR3 sequence is 13 residues long. The CDR3 spells CASSTDQNTEAFF. CDR3 DNA: TGTGCCAGCTCCACGGATCAGAACACTGAAGCTTTCTTT.

In DNA form, the CDR3 reads TGTGCCAGCAGTTACGACCCCTCAGCCAAAAACATTCAGTACTTC. It codes for CASSYDPSAKNIQYF. The chain uses TRBV28 and TRBJ2-4; unclear D gene. This CDR3 is 15 amino acids long. CDR1 and CDR2 (germline): MDHEN, SYDVKM. Trimming left V 4 bases short and J 0 bases short, with 10 bases between. The whole variable domain, remainder taken from reference TRBV28 and TRBJ2-4, is DVKVTQSSRYLVKRTGEKVFLECVQDMDHENMFWYRQDPGLGLRLIYFSYDVKMKEKGDIPEGYSVSREKKERFSLILESASTNQTSMYLCASSYDPSAKNIQYFGAGTRLSVL.

This rearrangement joins TRBV11-1 to TRBJ2-1; 9 nucleotides line up with TRBD2. The CDR3 length is 15 residues. CDR1 is SGHAT, CDR2 FQDESV, per germline (reference sequence). The ends lost 2 bases at V and 6 bases at J; junction bases unmatched: 5. This chain's CDR3 is CASSLLAGISNEQFF. The CDR3 bases are TGTGCCAGCAGCTTACTAGCGGGAATTAGCAATGAGCAGTTCTTC. The whole variable domain, filled in from reference TRBV11-1 and TRBJ2-1, reads EAEVAQSPRYKITEKSQAVAFWCDPISGHATLYWYRQILGQGPELLVQFQDESVVDDSQLPKDRFSAERLKGVDSTLKIQPAELGDSAMYLCASSLLAGISNEQFFGPGTRLTVL.

This clonotype was counted a single time. This sequence joins TRBV6-4 and TRBJ2-7; weak D call: TRBD1 (6 bases). From germline, CDR1 is MRHNA and CDR2 SNTAGT. CDR3 length: 12 amino acids. V was pared by 7 bases and J by 2 bases, with 9 bases between. The chain's CDR3 is CASKDSTYEQYF. In DNA, the CDR3 is TGTGCCAGCAAGGACAGCACCTACGAGCAGTACTTC.

The chain uses TRBV4-3 and TRBJ2-3, with D unresolved. There are 18 residues in the CDR3. The germline V and J ends were trimmed by 0 bases and 0 bases, with 16 bases remaining between them. The germline CDR1 and CDR2 sequences are LGHNA and YSLEER. As DNA, the CDR3 is TGCGCCAGCAGCCAAGATTCGGAGCTTTCATACAGCACAGATACGCAGTATTTT. This codes for CASSQDSELSYSTDTQYF.